The clone carrying this T cell receptor beta chain appeared a few times. V was clipped by 2 bases and J by 5 bases; unmatched bases: 6. The CDR3 is 15 residues long. Germline V gene lookup returns CDR1 SGHNT and CDR2 YYREEE (reference sequence). The naive CD8 population came from CD45RO-negative cells selected for CCR7, without terminally differentiated effector memory CD45RA+ cells. The sample is drawn from a study of shared clonotypes between healthy human individuals. Assay used: immunoSEQ multiplex PCR; TCRdb lists only in-frame clones, some missing. The repertoire holds roughly 2.1 million clones, with 85% to 95% as singletons.

This clonotype originated in a man between 18 and 35 years old in good health. Some clones in this sample may be carry-over from other donors' samples. The rearrangement joins TRBV5-4 to TRBJ1-2; TRBD1 matches 10 bases. The source material was naive CD8+ T cells from PBMCs. The CDR3 loop is CASSFDRGLLYGYTF. CDR3 nucleotides: TGTGCCAGCAGCTTCGACAGGGGGCTTTTGTATGGCTACACCTTC.